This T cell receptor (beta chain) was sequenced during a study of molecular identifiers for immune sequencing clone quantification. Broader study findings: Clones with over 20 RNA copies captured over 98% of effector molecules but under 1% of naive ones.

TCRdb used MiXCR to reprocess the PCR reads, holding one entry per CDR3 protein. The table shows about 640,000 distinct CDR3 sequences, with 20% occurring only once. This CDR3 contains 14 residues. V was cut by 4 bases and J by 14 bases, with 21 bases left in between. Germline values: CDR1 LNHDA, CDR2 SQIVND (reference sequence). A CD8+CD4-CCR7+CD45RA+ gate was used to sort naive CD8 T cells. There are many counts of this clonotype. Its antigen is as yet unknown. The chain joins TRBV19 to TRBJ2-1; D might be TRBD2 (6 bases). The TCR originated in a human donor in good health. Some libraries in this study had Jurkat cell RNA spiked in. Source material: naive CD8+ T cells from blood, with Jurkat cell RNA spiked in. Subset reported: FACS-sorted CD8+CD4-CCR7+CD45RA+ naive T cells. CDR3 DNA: TGTGCCAGTAGTACAACGGGACTCCTTGGGGAGGAGTTCTTC. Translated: CASSTTGLLGEEFF. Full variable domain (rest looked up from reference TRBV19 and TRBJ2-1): DGGITQSPKYLFRKEGQNVTLSCEQNLNHDAMYWYRQDPGQGLRLIYYSQIVNDFQKGDIAEGYSVSREKKESFPLTVTSAQKNPTAFYLCASSTTGLLGEEFFGPGTRLTVL.